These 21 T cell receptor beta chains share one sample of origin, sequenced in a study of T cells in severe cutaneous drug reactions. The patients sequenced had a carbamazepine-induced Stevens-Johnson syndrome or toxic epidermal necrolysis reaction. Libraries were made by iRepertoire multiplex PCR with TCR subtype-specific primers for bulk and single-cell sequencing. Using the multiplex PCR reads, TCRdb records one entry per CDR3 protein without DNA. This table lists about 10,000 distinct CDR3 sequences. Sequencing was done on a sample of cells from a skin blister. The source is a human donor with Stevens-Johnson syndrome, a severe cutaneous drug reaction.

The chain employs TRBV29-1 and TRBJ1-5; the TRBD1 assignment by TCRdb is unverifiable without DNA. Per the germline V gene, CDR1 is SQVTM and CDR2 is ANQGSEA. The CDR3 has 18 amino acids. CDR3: CSVDPKNPSTGAHQPQHF.

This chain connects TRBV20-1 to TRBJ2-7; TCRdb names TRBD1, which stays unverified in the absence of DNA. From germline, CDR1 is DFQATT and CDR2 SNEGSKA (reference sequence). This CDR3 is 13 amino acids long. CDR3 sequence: CSARDGYSYEQYF.

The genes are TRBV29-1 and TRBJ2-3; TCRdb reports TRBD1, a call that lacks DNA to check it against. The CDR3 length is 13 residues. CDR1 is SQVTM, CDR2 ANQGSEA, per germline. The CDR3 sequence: CSTRQGAKDTQYF.

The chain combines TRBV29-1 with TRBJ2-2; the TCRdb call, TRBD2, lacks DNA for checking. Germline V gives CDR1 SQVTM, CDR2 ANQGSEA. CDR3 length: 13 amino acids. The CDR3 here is CSVRDLNTGELFF.

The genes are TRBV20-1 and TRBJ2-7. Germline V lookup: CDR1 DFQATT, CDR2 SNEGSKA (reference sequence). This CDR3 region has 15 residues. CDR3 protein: CSARDPDGSYYEQYF.

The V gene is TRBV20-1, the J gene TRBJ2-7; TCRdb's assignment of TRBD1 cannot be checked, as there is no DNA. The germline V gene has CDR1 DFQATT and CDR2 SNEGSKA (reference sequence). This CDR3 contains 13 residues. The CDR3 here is CSALLIDRGEQYF.

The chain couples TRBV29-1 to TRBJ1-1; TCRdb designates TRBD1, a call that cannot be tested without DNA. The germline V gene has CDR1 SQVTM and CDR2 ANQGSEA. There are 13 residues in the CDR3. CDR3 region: CSASGLGNTEAFF. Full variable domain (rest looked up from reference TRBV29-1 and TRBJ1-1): SAVISQKPSRDICQRGTSLTIQCQVDSQVTMMFWYRQQPGQSLTLIATANQGSEATYESGFVIDKFPISRPNLTFSTLTVSNMSPEDSSIYLCSASGLGNTEAFFGQGTRLTVV.

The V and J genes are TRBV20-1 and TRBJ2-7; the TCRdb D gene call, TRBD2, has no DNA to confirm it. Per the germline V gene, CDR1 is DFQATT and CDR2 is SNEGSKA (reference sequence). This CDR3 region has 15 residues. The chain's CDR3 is CSARDGSSGRYEQYF.

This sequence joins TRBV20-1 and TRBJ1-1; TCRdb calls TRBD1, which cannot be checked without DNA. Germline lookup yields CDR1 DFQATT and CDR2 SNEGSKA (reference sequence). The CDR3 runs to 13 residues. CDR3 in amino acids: CSARELGGSEAFF.

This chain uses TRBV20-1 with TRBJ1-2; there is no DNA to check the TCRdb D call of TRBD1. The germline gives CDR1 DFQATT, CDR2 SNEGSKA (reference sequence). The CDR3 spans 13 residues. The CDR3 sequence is CSASEAQGLGYTF.

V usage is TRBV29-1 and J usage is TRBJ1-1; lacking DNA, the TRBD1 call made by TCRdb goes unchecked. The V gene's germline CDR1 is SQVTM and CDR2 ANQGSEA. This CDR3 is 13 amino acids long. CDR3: CSVGPGGNTEAFF.

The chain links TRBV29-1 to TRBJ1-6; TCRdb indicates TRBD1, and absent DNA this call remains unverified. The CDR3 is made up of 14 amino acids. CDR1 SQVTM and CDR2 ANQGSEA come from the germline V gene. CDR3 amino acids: CSVRDRGRNSPLHF.

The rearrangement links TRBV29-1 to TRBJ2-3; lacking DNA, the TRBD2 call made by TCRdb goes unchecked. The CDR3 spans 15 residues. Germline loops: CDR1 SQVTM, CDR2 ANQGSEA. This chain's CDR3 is CSAWSLGRATDTQYF.

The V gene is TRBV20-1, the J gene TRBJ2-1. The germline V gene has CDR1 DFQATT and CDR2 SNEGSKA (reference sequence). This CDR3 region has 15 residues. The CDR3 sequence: CSARIGWGSYNEQFF.

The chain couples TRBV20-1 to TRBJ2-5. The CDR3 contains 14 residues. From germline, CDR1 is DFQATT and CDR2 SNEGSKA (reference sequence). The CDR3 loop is CSARPYLYQETQYF.

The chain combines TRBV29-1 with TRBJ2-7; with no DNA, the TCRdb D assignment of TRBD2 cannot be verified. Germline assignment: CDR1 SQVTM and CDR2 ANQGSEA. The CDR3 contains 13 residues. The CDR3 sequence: CSVAAGGTYEQYF.

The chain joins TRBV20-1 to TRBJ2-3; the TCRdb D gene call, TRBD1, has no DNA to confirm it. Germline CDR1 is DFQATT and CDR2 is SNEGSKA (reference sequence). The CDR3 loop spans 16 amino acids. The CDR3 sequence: CSARANSGGVTDTQYF.

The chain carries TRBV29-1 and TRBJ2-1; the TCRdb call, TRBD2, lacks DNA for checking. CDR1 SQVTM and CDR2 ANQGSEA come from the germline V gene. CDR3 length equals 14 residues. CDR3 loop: CSVETAGTRVLQFF.

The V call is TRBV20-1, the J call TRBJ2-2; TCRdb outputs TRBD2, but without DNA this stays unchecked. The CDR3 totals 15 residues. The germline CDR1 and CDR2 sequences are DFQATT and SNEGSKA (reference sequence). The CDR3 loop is CSAATSGLNTGELFF.

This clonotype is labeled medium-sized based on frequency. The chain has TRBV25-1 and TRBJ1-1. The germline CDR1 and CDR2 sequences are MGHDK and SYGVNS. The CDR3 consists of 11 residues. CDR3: CASSRNTEAFF.

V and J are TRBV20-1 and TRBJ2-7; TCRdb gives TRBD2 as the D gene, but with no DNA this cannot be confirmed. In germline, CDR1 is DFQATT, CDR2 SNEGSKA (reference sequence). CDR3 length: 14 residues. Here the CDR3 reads CSASQRGLAYEQYF.